These 24 T cell receptor beta chains were sequenced from one sample in a study of CD8+CD57+ T cells in acquired aplastic anemia. The study profiled TCR beta VDJ and CDR3 using genomic DNA as template. From the reads, TCRdb called clonotypes with MiXCR, one entry per CDR3 protein. Of more than 150,000 distinct CDR3 sequences listed, about 64% are singletons. Specimen: sorted CD4+, CD8+, or CD8+CD57+ T cells (not recorded which) from PBMCs. The receptors here all came from a human donor with severe aplastic anemia or a healthy control (not recorded which).

The V call is TRBV24-1, the J call TRBJ1-6, with 9 bases that match TRBD1. J gave up 10 bases and V 4 bases, and 10 bases lay outside the gene matches. This CDR3 has 16 residues. Germline CDR1 and CDR2: KGHDR and SFDVKD. The CDR3 spells CATSDPDRGGRSPLHF. DNA of the CDR3: TGTGCCACCAGTGACCCGGACAGGGGAGGAAGGTCACCCCTCCACTTT.

There are many counts of this clonotype. This chain links TRBV6-1 with TRBJ1-1; a weak D match, TRBD1 (6 bases). The CDR3 sequence is 14 residues long. Trimming cost V 3 bases and J 5 bases, with 13 bases left between them. From germline, CDR1 is MNHNS and CDR2 SASEGT. Here the CDR3 reads CASSEQGRGTEAFF. The CDR3, as DNA: TGTGCCAGCAGTGAGCAGGGCAGGGGAACTGAAGCTTTCTTT.

This clonotype has at least ten counts. The chain couples TRBV14 to TRBJ1-6; the match to TRBD1 covers 8 bases. The germline gives CDR1 SGHDN, CDR2 FVKESK. Germline trimming cut 0 bases from V and 10 bases from J; bases unmatched to any gene: 2. The CDR3 covers 14 residues. In DNA, the CDR3 is TGTGCCAGCAGCCAAGATCAGGGGGCCTCACCCCTCCACTTT. Its translation: CASSQDQGASPLHF. The full variable domain, rest sourced from reference TRBV14 and TRBJ1-6, is EAGVTQFPSHSVIEKGQTVTLRCDPISGHDNLYWYRRVMGKEIKFLLHFVKESKQDESGMPNNRFLAERTGGTYSTLKVQPAELEDSGVYFCASSQDQGASPLHFGNGTRLTVT.

Points on this clonotype: This could be a read error, since a much larger clone is one nucleotide away. V usage is TRBV5-1 and J usage is TRBJ1-5, with 7 bases identical to TRBD1. V shed 0 bases, J shed 6 bases, and the junction held 0 bases outside the gene matches. CDR3 size: 13 residues. Germline CDR1 is SGHRS and CDR2 is YFSETQ. The CDR3 region is CASSLEGAQPQHF. The CDR3 DNA reads as TGCGCCAGCAGCTTGGAGGGGGCTCAGCCCCAGCATTTT.

The rearrangement joins TRBV20-1 to TRBJ1-1; 9 bases agree with TRBD1. Per germline, CDR1 DFQATT and CDR2 SNEGSKA (reference sequence). The ends lost 6 bases at V and 3 bases at J; junction bases unmatched: 8. There are 14 residues in the CDR3. CDR3 amino acids: CSARTGTGYTEAFF. The CDR3 coding sequence is TGCAGTGCCAGGACCGGGACAGGGTACACTGAAGCTTTCTTT.

The genes are TRBV7-9 and TRBJ2-5, with unresolved D. The CDR3 loop spans 13 amino acids. V lost 4 bases to trimming and J lost 2 bases, with 8 bases between them. Germline V CDR1 and CDR2: SEHNR, FQNEAQ (reference sequence). The CDR3 DNA follows: TGTGCCAGCAGCTGTAAGTGGCAAGAGACCCAGTACTTC. Its protein is CASSCKWQETQYF.

The V and J genes are TRBV10-3 and TRBJ2-2; D not resolved. V lost 3 bases, J lost 6 bases, and 17 bases lay in between. The germline CDR1 and CDR2 sequences are ENHRY and SYGVKD. The CDR3 is 16 residues long. CDR3 sequence reads: CAISDSSKPSPGELFF. The CDR3 DNA sequence: TGTGCCATCAGTGACTCCAGCAAGCCCTCCCCCGGGGAGCTGTTTTTT.

The J gene is TRBJ2-7, the V gene TRBV19, with TRBD1 identical over 7 bases. This CDR3 has 15 amino acids. From germline, CDR1 is LNHDA and CDR2 SQIVND (reference sequence). V lost 7 bases to trimming and J lost 3 bases; unmatched junction nucleotides: 12. In DNA, the CDR3 is TGTGCCAGTACCCGGACGGGCAGGGGGAACTACGAGCAGTACTTC. It codes for CASTRTGRGNYEQYF.

The gene calls are TRBV7-2 and TRBJ1-2; 7 bases map to TRBD1. CDR3 length: 13 amino acids. Germline assignment: CDR1 SGHTA and CDR2 FQGNSA. J gave up 8 bases and V 3 bases, and 6 bases lay outside the gene matches. The CDR3 protein is CASSFDRVTGYTF. The DNA of the CDR3 is TGTGCCAGCAGCTTCGACAGGGTAACGGGCTACACCTTC.

The chain combines TRBV7-8 with TRBJ2-1; 8 bases line up with TRBD2. Germline V gene sequence: CDR1 SGHVS, CDR2 FQNEAQ. The CDR3 contains 15 residues. V was pared by 8 bases and J by 1 base, with 7 bases of the junction left unmatched. The chain's CDR3 is CASGTSGGSYNEQFF. CDR3 bases: TGTGCCAGCGGGACCAGCGGGGGTTCCTACAATGAGCAGTTCTTC. The full variable domain, its missing parts supplied by reference TRBV7-8 and TRBJ2-1, is GAGVSQSPRYKVAKRGQDVALRCDPISGHVSLFWYQQALGQGPEFLTYFQNEAQLDKSGLPSDRFFAERPEGSVSTLKIQRTQQEDSAVYLCASGTSGGSYNEQFFGPGTRLTVL.

The J gene is TRBJ1-2, the V gene TRBV9; maybe TRBD1 (5 bases). The V gene's germline CDR1 is SGDLS and CDR2 YYNGEE. The V gene lost 0 bases and the J gene lost 8 bases, with 11 bases spanning the gap. This CDR3 region has 13 residues. This CDR3 reads CASSVGGSGGYTF. For the CDR3, the DNA is TGTGCCAGCAGCGTAGGGGGCTCTGGCGGCTACACCTTC.

The rearrangement links TRBV10-3 to TRBJ2-1, with 10 nucleotides matching TRBD1. The CDR3 totals 16 residues. Per germline, CDR1 ENHRY and CDR2 SYGVKD. The J segment lost 3 bases and the V segment lost 7 bases, leaving 9 bases of the junction unmatched. The CDR3 loop reads CAITLAGDRGYNEQFF. For the CDR3, the DNA is TGTGCCATCACGTTGGCGGGGGACAGGGGCTACAATGAGCAGTTCTTC.

The chain recombines TRBV5-1 with TRBJ2-7; 7 bases are shared with TRBD1. CDR3 length equals 15 residues. From germline, CDR1 is SGHRS and CDR2 YFSETQ. V was pared by 4 bases and J by 5 bases, with 12 bases of the junction left unmatched. CDR3 in amino acids: CASSPGQLKRDEQYF. The CDR3 DNA sequence: TGCGCCAGCAGCCCGGGACAGCTAAAACGGGACGAGCAGTACTTC.

The V and J genes are TRBV7-2 and TRBJ2-1, with 8 nucleotides matching TRBD2. With 4 bases clipped from V and 2 bases from J, the junction kept 7 bases outside the gene matches. Germline V gene lookup returns CDR1 SGHTA and CDR2 FQGNSA. There are 16 residues in the CDR3. The CDR3 protein is CASSSLAGAPYNEQFF. CDR3 nucleotide sequence: TGTGCCAGCAGCTCCCTAGCGGGCGCGCCCTACAATGAGCAGTTCTTC.

This clonotype was recorded at least ten times. The chain employs TRBV7-8 and TRBJ2-7, with no clear D. From germline, CDR1 is SGHVS and CDR2 FQNEAQ. V gave up 3 bases and J gave up 6 bases, with 12 bases separating them. This CDR3 spans 13 amino acids. The CDR3 DNA sequence: TGTGCCAGCAGCTTGCGAAGGGAAGGCGAGCAGTACTTC. It is translated as CASSLRREGEQYF.

The J gene is TRBJ2-7, the V gene TRBV10-1; either TRBD1 or TRBD2 may supply D (6 bases each). The CDR3 has 14 residues. The V gene's germline CDR1 is WNHNN and CDR2 SYGVQD (reference sequence). The germline V and J ends were trimmed by 2 bases and 9 bases, with 17 bases remaining between them. The CDR3 loop is CASSEGGPTGRQYF. In DNA form, the CDR3 reads TGCGCCAGCAGTGAGGGAGGGCCCACAGGGAGGCAGTACTTC.

This chain joins TRBV7-2 and TRBJ2-2; no definite D call. This CDR3 is 16 amino acids long. V dropped 1 base and J dropped 7 bases, with 16 bases sitting between them. Germline CDR1 and CDR2: SGHTA and FQGNSA. In nucleotides, the CDR3 is TGTGCCAGCAGCTTAGAAATTGGGGAAAGGAGCGGGGAGCTGTTTTTT. It encodes CASSLEIGERSGELFF.

This clonotype was counted ten times or more. The genes are TRBV20-1 and TRBJ1-1, with a possible D match to TRBD1 (5 bases). Germline V lookup: CDR1 DFQATT, CDR2 SNEGSKA (reference sequence). The CDR3 covers 13 residues. Trimming took 0 bases from V and 11 from J, leaving 16 bases between them. The CDR3 nucleotides are TGCAGTGCTAGAGATCTTTCGCAGGGTCCGGCTTTCTTT. Its protein product is CSARDLSQGPAFF.

The rearrangement uses TRBV7-9 and TRBJ2-7; the match to TRBD1 covers 8 bases. The CDR3 length is 14 residues. V lost 5 bases, J lost 2 bases, and 5 bases stayed unmatched. In germline, CDR1 is SEHNR, CDR2 FQNEAQ (reference sequence). The CDR3 loop is CASSIGDRPYEQYF. CDR3 sequence (DNA): TGTGCCAGCAGCATAGGGGACAGGCCCTACGAGCAGTACTTC.

The chain is built from TRBV5-4 and TRBJ1-1; D uncertain. Germline CDR1 is SGHNT and CDR2 is YYREEE (reference sequence). The CDR3 contains 12 residues. With 3 bases removed from V and 5 bases from J, the gap between germline ends came to 8 bases. CDR3: CASSWGRTEAFF. CDR3 coding DNA: TGTGCCAGCAGCTGGGGTCGTACTGAAGCTTTCTTT.

This clonotype was detected once. V gene TRBV7-9 combines with J gene TRBJ1-6; maybe TRBD1 (5 bases). Germline CDR1 and CDR2: SEHNR and FQNEAQ (reference sequence). Trimming removed 4 bases from V and 7 bases from J, with 14 bases in between. The CDR3 has 15 residues. The CDR3 sequence: CASSSVGGMNSPLHF. DNA for the CDR3: TGTGCCAGCAGCTCGGTGGGGGGTATGAATTCACCCCTCCACTTT.

About this clonotype: An end of the junction does not agree with germline; a read error may underlie this. The chain couples TRBV10-3 to TRBJ2-3, with 8 bases identical to TRBD2. The CDR3 consists of 20 residues. Germline assignment: CDR1 ENHRY and CDR2 SYGVKD. The CDR3 nucleotides are TGTGCCAGCAGTTACCCTAACCCCTTTCGGGGGGGGGTAAGCGCAGATACGCAGTATTTT. The encoded protein is CASSYPNPFRGGVSADTQYF.

This chain connects TRBV27 to TRBJ2-3; no definite D call. Germline lookup yields CDR1 MNHEY and CDR2 SMNVEV (reference sequence). V lost 6 bases and J lost 5, with 9 bases in between. This CDR3 has 12 amino acids. The CDR3 DNA is TGTGCCAGCAGGGGTAGGAGAGATACGCAGTATTTT. Encoded protein: CASRGRRDTQYF.

This clonotype has only one observation. The rearrangement links TRBV7-2 to TRBJ2-7; 9 positions match TRBD2. Germline trimming cut 5 bases from V and 4 bases from J; bases unmatched to any gene: 6. The CDR3 is 14 residues long. From germline, CDR1 is SGHTA and CDR2 FQGNSA. The CDR3 DNA is TGTGCCAGCAGCCCGGCGGGGGGGCCTTACGAGCAGTACTTC. Translation gives CASSPAGGPYEQYF.